This TCR beta chain originates from a study of T cells in Graves' hyperthyroidism and ophthalmopathy. The CDR3 loop spans 15 amino acids. Germline CDR1 is DFQATT and CDR2 is SNEGSKA (reference sequence). Turning to this clonotype: Since a much larger clone is just one base distant, this may be a read error.

What was amplified from RNA transcripts were TCR beta CDR3 regions. Researchers ran a first-round RT-PCR on the TCR CDR3 using the HTBI primer set. TCRdb used MiXCR to reprocess the multiplex PCR reads, holding one entry per CDR3 protein. This sample carries 600,000 to 700,000 distinct CDR3 sequences, roughly 14% of them seen once, and the ten largest clones take roughly 4.3%. The clonotype originates from a woman aged 40-49 years with Graves' ophthalmopathy. The rearrangement uses TRBV20-1 and TRBJ2-2; possible D gene TRBD2, 5 bases. Material: blood. DNA for the CDR3: TGCATTGCTACTATGTCAGGAGGGAACACCGGGGAGCTGTTTTTT. Translated, it gives CIATMSGGNTGELFF.